This TCR beta chain was recovered during a study of identifying expanded T cells in peripheral blood. Points on this clone: No antigen is known for it.

Profiling relied on immunoSEQ multiplex PCR, and the TCRdb table lists in-frame clones only, not all of them. The top ten clones hold 3.5% to 4.5% of a sample with approximately 58,000 clones, more than 70% of them seen once. Collection occurred without any documented infections or immune events in donors. General study results and limits: Variance in clone template counts between approximately 2-week samples significantly increased with total template count across all healthy donors. Technical replicates showed roughly 1.2 changed clones; about two weeks around 15; four weeks 19.

Trimming cost V 3 bases and J 0 bases, with 12 bases left between them. The CDR3 extends over 15 amino acids. Germline assignment: CDR1 MNHEY and CDR2 SMNVEV (reference sequence). This rearrangement joins TRBV27 to TRBJ2-7, with a weak D call TRBD2 (6 bases). Sequencing used blood. The TCR was taken from a person aged 18-69 years in good health. DNA for the CDR3: TGTGCCAGCAGTTTTGGGGTGGGAGGCTCCTACGAGCAGTACTTC. Its translation: CASSFGVGGSYEQYF.